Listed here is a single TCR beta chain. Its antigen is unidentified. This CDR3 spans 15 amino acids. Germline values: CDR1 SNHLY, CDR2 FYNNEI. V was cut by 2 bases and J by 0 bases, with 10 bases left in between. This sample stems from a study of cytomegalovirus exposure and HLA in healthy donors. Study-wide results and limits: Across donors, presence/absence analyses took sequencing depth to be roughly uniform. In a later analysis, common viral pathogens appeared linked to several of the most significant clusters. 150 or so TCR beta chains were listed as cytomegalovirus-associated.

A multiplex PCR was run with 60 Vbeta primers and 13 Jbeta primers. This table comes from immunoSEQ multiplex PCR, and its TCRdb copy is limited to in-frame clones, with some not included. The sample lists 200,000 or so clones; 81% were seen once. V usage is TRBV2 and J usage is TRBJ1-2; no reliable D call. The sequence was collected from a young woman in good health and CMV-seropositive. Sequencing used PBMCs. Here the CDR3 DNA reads TGTGCCAGCAGTGAATGGGCCACCTCTAACTATGGCTACACCTTC. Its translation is CASSEWATSNYGYTF.